Sequencing of this TCR beta chain was carried out in a study of T cell repertoires in cytomegalovirus infection. Study in general: In the study, CMV epitopes included recently identified HLA-C-restricted and well-studied HLA-B-restricted ones. Through public TCR beta signatures, both CMV infection and matching HLA type were indicated. Study-level results: HLA-C-restricted CMV clonotypes gave the most frequent clonotype in two of eight donors. Cumulated frequencies of public TCR beta families served to identify carriers of CMV plus the relevant HLA.

MiXCR, run by TCRdb on the reads, gives a single entry per CDR3 protein. The top ten hold around 13% of the sample, which has 650,000 to 900,000 distinct CDR3 sequences, under 35% seen once. As concerns this clonotype: The antigen remains undetermined.

CDR1 MGHRA and CDR2 YSYEKL come from the germline V gene. The CDR3 sequence is 15 residues long. Germline trimming cut 9 bases from V and 0 bases from J; bases unmatched to any gene: 7. The gene calls are TRBV4-1 and TRBJ2-4; 8 bases agree with TRBD2. The sequence came from a human donor in good health (CMV status not recorded). Some clones in this sample may be carry-over from other donors' samples. The sample consisted of cultured CD8+ T cells from PBMCs, taken from culture after CMV antigen stimulation. The CDR3 DNA reads TGCGCCAGTGGGCGGGGGGTTACAGCCAAAAACATTCAGTACTTC. Its protein product is CASGRGVTAKNIQYF.